The 8 T cell receptor beta chains presented below share a single source sample, sequenced in a study of T cell changes during pregnancy in multiple sclerosis. The data were produced by immunoSEQ multiplex PCR, yet TCRdb's version contains in-frame clones alone and is incomplete. The data hold approximately 44,000 clones, with around 92% observed a single time. The sample here was CD4+ T cells from peripheral blood mononuclear cells, taken in the second trimester of pregnancy. These receptors originate from a female donor in good health, enrolled as a control in a pregnancy study.

V gene TRBV6-1 combines with J gene TRBJ2-1; possible D gene TRBD1, 5 bases. The CDR3 runs 14 residues. V was shortened by 7 bases and J by 0 bases, with 10 bases between the two germline ends. Germline V lookup: CDR1 MNHNS, CDR2 SASEGT. The CDR3 here is CASNQGYSYNEQFF. The CDR3 DNA sequence: TGTGCCAGCAATCAGGGCTACTCCTACAATGAGCAGTTCTTC.

The chain has TRBV19 and TRBJ2-3, with 7 bases aligning to TRBD2. The CDR3 has 16 amino acids. V lost 5 bases and J lost 6; bases outside the gene matches: 14. Germline V lookup: CDR1 LNHDA, CDR2 SQIVND (reference sequence). CDR3: CASSPGSAGEIDTQYF. CDR3 nucleotide sequence: TGTGCCAGTAGTCCCGGCTCGGCGGGAGAAATCGATACGCAGTATTTT.

The V and J genes are TRBV2 and TRBJ2-3, with TRBD1 matching over 7 bases. Germline trimming cut 6 bases from V and 2 bases from J; bases unmatched to any gene: 5. CDR1 is SNHLY and CDR2 is FYNNEI in the germline V gene. The CDR3 covers 14 residues. DNA of the CDR3: TGTGCCAGCAGCGCCACAGGGGTCACAGATACGCAGTATTTT. It encodes CASSATGVTDTQYF.

This clone was observed once. The chain uses TRBV9 and TRBJ2-1; D call uncertain. Trimming left V 0 bases short and J 6 bases short, with 7 bases between. The CDR3 loop spans 13 amino acids. Germline CDR1 reads SGDLS; CDR2 reads YYNGEE. The CDR3 bases are TGTGCCAGCAGCGTAGCTTCCCTCAATGAGCAGTTCTTC. Amino acids: CASSVASLNEQFF.

The chain links TRBV2 to TRBJ1-2; TRBD1 matches at 7 bases. Germline V gene sequence: CDR1 SNHLY, CDR2 FYNNEI. V dropped 6 bases and J dropped 0; count of bases not matched to a gene: 4. The CDR3 contains 14 residues. The CDR3 spells CASSPQGTNYGYTF. The CDR3 DNA sequence: TGTGCCAGCAGCCCACAGGGGACTAACTATGGCTACACCTTC. Based on the CDR3 plus reference TRBV2 and TRBJ1-2, the full variable domain is EPEVTQTPSHQVTQMGQEVILRCVPISNHLYFYWYRQILGQKVEFLVSFYNNEISEKSEIFDDQFSVERPDGSNFTLKIRSTKLEDSAMYFCASSPQGTNYGYTFGSGTRLTVV.

This clone was seen a few times. The CDR3, as DNA: TGTGCCAGCAGCTCGCGGGACAGGGGAGAACAGTATTTT. This sequence encodes CASSSRDRGEQYF. This chain uses TRBV7-2 with TRBJ2-3, with 10 bases identical to TRBD1. The CDR3 consists of 13 residues. Germline trimming cut 4 bases from V and 12 bases from J; bases unmatched to any gene: 7. The germline gives CDR1 SGHTA, CDR2 FQGNSA.

The V call is TRBV6-5, the J call TRBJ2-7; D is possibly TRBD2 (6 bases). With 0 bases removed from V and 2 bases from J, the gap between germline ends came to 14 bases. From germline, CDR1 is MNHEY and CDR2 SVGAGI. The CDR3 contains 16 residues. The CDR3, as DNA: TGTGCCAGCAGTTACTCGTCGATTAGCGGCGCCTACGAGCAGTACTTC. The encoded protein is CASSYSSISGAYEQYF.

The chain joins TRBV5-1 to TRBJ2-3; D perhaps matches TRBD2 (7 bases). The CDR3 runs to 17 residues. Trimming took off 0 bases at V and 3 bases at J, with 17 bases between the two ends. Germline CDR1 SGHRS, CDR2 YFSETQ. CDR3 in amino acids: CASSLEFWGGETDTQYF. Written as DNA, the CDR3 is TGCGCCAGCAGCTTGGAGTTTTGGGGGGGCGAGACAGATACGCAGTATTTT. The full variable domain, its missing parts supplied by reference TRBV5-1 and TRBJ2-3, is KAGVTQTPRYLIKTRGQQVTLSCSPISGHRSVSWYQQTPGQGLQFLFEYFSETQRNKGNFPGRFSGRQFSNSRSEMNVSTLELGDSALYLCASSLEFWGGETDTQYFGPGTRLTVL.